A single sample is the source of the 14 T cell receptor beta chains below, sequenced in a study of T cell responses to AZD1222 COVID-19 vaccine. Clones were read by immunoSEQ multiplex PCR, and TCRdb kept only the in-frame ones, dropping some. This table has 60,000 to 85,000 clones, about 83% appearing once. Sequences were derived from peripheral blood, sampled 28 days after the second dose of the MenACWY control vaccine. The receptors come from an adult who received the MenACWY meningococcal vaccine as a control.

This clone was counted a single time. CDR3 sequence: CASSLQGASPLHF. CDR3 sequence (DNA): TGTGCCAGCAGCTTACAGGGAGCTTCACCCCTCCACTTT. The chain combines TRBV11-2 with TRBJ1-6, with D possibly TRBD1 on 5 matching bases. Between the trimmed V and J ends, which lost 2 bases and 9 bases, there was a span of 8 bases. The CDR3 extends over 13 amino acids. From germline, CDR1 is SGHAT and CDR2 FQNNGV.

The J gene is TRBJ1-1, the V gene TRBV30; no firm D call. V lost 4 bases, J lost 7 bases, and 10 bases lay in between. The germline gives CDR1 GTSNPN, CDR2 SVGIG (reference sequence). The CDR3 spans 11 residues. The CDR3 DNA reads TGTGCCTGGATAGGTGATTATGAAGCTTTCTTT. Translating gives CAWIGDYEAFF.

The chain has TRBV20-1 and TRBJ1-2; perhaps TRBD1 as D (5 bases). The germline V gene has CDR1 DFQATT and CDR2 SNEGSKA (reference sequence). The CDR3 contains 11 residues. Trimming took 3 bases from V and 8 from J, leaving 10 bases between them. The CDR3: CSARTAGGYTF. CDR3 sequence (DNA): TGCAGTGCTAGGACAGCGGGAGGCTACACCTTC.

The V call is TRBV19, the J call TRBJ1-2, with TRBD1 as a possible D gene (5 bases). Between the trimmed V and J ends, which lost 11 bases and 2 bases, there was a span of 24 bases. Germline CDR1 is LNHDA and CDR2 is SQIVND (reference sequence). The CDR3 has 16 amino acids. The CDR3 region has the DNA TGTGCCTCTACTCAATCACAGGAGGTAATAAACTATGGCTACACCTTC. Encoded protein: CASTQSQEVINYGYTF.

This chain connects TRBV5-1 to TRBJ2-3, with 7 bases aligning to TRBD2. V trimming: 1 base; J trimming: 9 bases; junction bases outside the gene matches: 14. The germline V gene encodes CDR1 SGHRS and CDR2 YFSETQ. This CDR3 has 16 residues. The DNA of the CDR3 is TGCGCCAGCAGCTTGAGTGTCTCGGGAGGAGGAGGGACGCAGTATTTT. This encodes CASSLSVSGGGGTQYF.

This clone was seen only a few times. V and J are TRBV7-2 and TRBJ2-2; D perhaps matches TRBD1 (6 bases). The V end lost 6 bases, the J end lost 7 bases, and 12 bases lay between the germline ends. The germline CDR1 and CDR2 sequences are SGHTA and FQGNSA. This CDR3 is built from 13 residues. The CDR3 DNA sequence: TGTGCCAGCAGGCAACAGGGATACGGGGAGCTGTTTTTT. It specifies CASRQQGYGELFF.

The gene calls are TRBV2 and TRBJ2-7; D remains unclear. The CDR3 has 14 residues. V was clipped by 8 bases and J by 0 bases, with 14 bases between them. Germline assignment: CDR1 SNHLY and CDR2 FYNNEI. The chain's CDR3 is CASQQTLVSYEQYF. DNA for the CDR3: TGTGCCAGCCAACAGACACTCGTCTCCTACGAGCAGTACTTC.

The rearrangement links TRBV6-5 to TRBJ2-7; 10 bases match TRBD1. CDR3 length: 13 amino acids. Germline V lookup: CDR1 MNHEY, CDR2 SVGAGI. The J segment lost 5 bases and the V segment lost 6 bases, leaving 4 bases of the junction unmatched. The CDR3 sequence is CASRRGTGDEQYF. The CDR3 nucleotides read TGTGCCAGCAGGAGGGGGACAGGGGACGAGCAGTACTTC.

This chain connects TRBV18 to TRBJ1-4; the D is unclear. The V end lost 5 bases, the J end lost 6 bases, and 16 bases lay between the germline ends. The CDR3 loop spans 15 amino acids. In germline, CDR1 is KGHSH, CDR2 LQKENI. CDR3 bases: TGTGCCAGCTCAGGCGGCGTCGGACGGGATGAAAAACTGTTTTTT. This codes for CASSGGVGRDEKLFF.

The chain has TRBV15 and TRBJ2-2, with D perhaps matching TRBD1 or TRBD2 (5 bases each). This CDR3 comprises 17 residues. Trimming left V 2 bases short and J 3 bases short, with 16 bases between. CDR1 is LNHNV, CDR2 YYDKDF, per germline (reference sequence). This CDR3 is CATSRTPRGPDTGELFF. The DNA of the CDR3 is TGTGCCACCAGCAGAACCCCAAGGGGACCAGACACCGGGGAGCTGTTTTTT.

The genes are TRBV6-5 and TRBJ1-5; no definite D call. Per the germline V gene, CDR1 is MNHEY and CDR2 is SVGAGI. V was shortened by 6 bases and J by 3 bases, with 12 bases between the two germline ends. The CDR3 is 14 amino acids. The CDR3 protein is CASSRDIYNQPQHF. CDR3 DNA: TGTGCCAGCAGCCGAGATATTTACAATCAGCCCCAGCATTTT.

This chain uses TRBV28 with TRBJ1-1; D is unclear. The CDR3 covers 14 residues. CDR1 is MDHEN, CDR2 SYDVKM, per germline. The V end lost 5 bases, the J end lost 4 bases, and 14 bases lay between the germline ends. In nucleotides, the CDR3 is TGTGCCAGCAGTACCCCGTCGGGTCCCACTGAAGCTTTCTTT. Translated, it gives CASSTPSGPTEAFF.

The chain recombines TRBV4-3 with TRBJ1-2, with 9 bases that match TRBD1. V trimming: 3 bases; J trimming: 7 bases; junction bases outside the gene matches: 12. CDR1 and CDR2 from the germline V gene are LGHNA and YSLEER. The CDR3 has 16 residues. CDR3 bases: TGCGCCAGCAGCCACGATCCGGGACAGGGAATCCGTGGCTACACCTTC. Residues: CASSHDPGQGIRGYTF.

The chain links TRBV7-2 to TRBJ2-4; 8 nucleotides agree with TRBD1. The CDR3 is 17 residues long. After removal of 3 bases from V and 0 bases from J, the junction contained 7 bases not matched to a gene. Per the germline V gene, CDR1 is SGHTA and CDR2 is FQGNSA. This chain's CDR3 is CASSFAPTGAAKNIQYF. The DNA for the CDR3 is TGTGCCAGCAGCTTCGCGCCGACAGGGGCAGCCAAAAACATTCAGTACTTC.